The clone carrying this T cell receptor (beta chain) is a singleton in its sample. Losses at the gene ends were 5 bases for V and 7 bases for J; bases not matched to a gene: 6. This CDR3 is built from 14 residues. The germline gives CDR1 SGHVS, CDR2 FQNEAQ. Enrolment of Seattle patients took place during active infection, and they were followed longitudinally. The data belong to a study of blood T cell repertoires in COVID-19. On the study more broadly: Collection of acute and convalescent COVID-19 samples took place in the United States, Italy and Spain.

Using immunoSEQ multiplex PCR, the repertoire was profiled, and TCRdb retains in-frame clones only, with some absent. Among 150,000 to 200,000 clones listed, approximately 95% were seen once. This clonotype originated in a woman aged 60-75 years with COVID-19, enrolled during active disease. Sequenced material: peripheral blood. The chain carries TRBV7-8 and TRBJ1-4; 8 bases align to TRBD1. The CDR3 region is CASSPGQVFEKLFF. The CDR3 region has the DNA TGTGCCAGCAGCCCGGGACAGGTTTTTGAAAAACTGTTTTTT. The full variable domain, completed using reference TRBV7-8 and TRBJ1-4, is GAGVSQSPRYKVAKRGQDVALRCDPISGHVSLFWYQQALGQGPEFLTYFQNEAQLDKSGLPSDRFFAERPEGSVSTLKIQRTQQEDSAVYLCASSPGQVFEKLFFGSGTQLSVL.